Listed below are T cell receptor beta chains from one sample, sequenced in a study of cytomegalovirus exposure and HLA in healthy donors. Data came from immunoSEQ multiplex PCR; TCRdb stores just in-frame clones and leaves some out. The table has about 120,000 clones, around 80% seen once. Sequenced input: PBMCs. The receptors were sampled from a woman younger than 35 in good health and CMV-seronegative. The CDR3 runs from the conserved cysteine through the conserved F or W. A D gene is named only where the DNA matches it firmly. Expanded clones are given a class, and other clones once, few, many or no size at all.

NA	TRBJ2-5	NA	TRBV19	CASSGWGRETQYF	TGTGCCAGTAGCGGCTGGGGGCGGGAGACCCAGTACTTC
TRBD1	TRBJ1-2	few	TRBV4-1	CASSQGTGVNGYTF	TGCGCCAGCAGCCAAGGGACAGGGGTTAATGGCTACACCTTC
TRBD2	TRBJ2-1	NA	TRBV19	CASSIRGGRAFDNEQFF	TGTGCCAGTAGTATTCGGGGAGGGAGGGCCTTCGACAATGAGCAGTTCTTC
NA	TRBJ2-1	NA	TRBV11-3	CASSLEERPYNEQFF	TGTGCCAGCAGCTTAGAGGAGCGGCCCTACAATGAGCAGTTCTTC
TRBD1	TRBJ1-1	NA	TRBV7-9	CASSGQAPNTEAFF	TGTGCCAGCAGCGGACAGGCCCCAAACACTGAAGCTTTCTTT
NA	TRBJ2-3	NA	TRBV5-1	CASSLQSTGASTDTQYF	TGCGCCAGCAGCTTACAGTCTACTGGGGCTAGCACAGATACGCAGTATTTT
NA	TRBJ2-5	NA	TRBV30	CAWSGPGRGQETQYF	TGTGCCTGGAGTGGGCCGGGGCGGGGTCAAGAGACCCAGTACTTC
TRBD2	TRBJ2-1	NA	TRBV5-1	CASSPPREGDDEQFF	TGCGCCAGCAGCCCCCCCCGGGAGGGCGACGATGAGCAGTTCTTC
NA	TRBJ2-2	NA	TRBV6-5	CASSYSQNTGELFF	TGTGCCAGCAGTTACTCTCAGAACACCGGGGAGCTGTTTTTT
NA	TRBJ2-7	NA	TRBV7-3	CASSLSGNYEQYF	TGTGCCAGCAGCTTATCCGGGAACTACGAGCAGTACTTC
NA	TRBJ2-2	NA	TRBV5-5	CASRPRGSSNTGELFF	TGTGCCAGCCGACCGAGAGGGAGCTCGAACACCGGGGAGCTGTTTTTT
TRBD1	TRBJ2-7	NA	TRBV29-1	CSARGLGAYEQYF	TGCAGCGCCAGGGGGCTAGGGGCTTACGAGCAGTACTTC
NA	TRBJ1-5	NA	TRBV5-1	CASSLGLHSNQPQHF	TGCGCCAGCAGCTTGGGGCTGCATAGCAATCAGCCCCAGCATTTT
NA	TRBJ2-6	NA	TRBV27	CASRFLGPLRSGANVLTF	TGTGCCAGCCGATTCTTGGGGCCCTTGAGGTCTGGGGCCAACGTCCTGACTTTC
NA	TRBJ2-2	NA	TRBV7-7	CASSLAETGELFF	TGTGCCAGCAGCTTAGCCGAGACCGGGGAGCTGTTTTTT
NA	TRBJ2-7	NA	TRBV4-1	CASSPGQPSPITSYEQYF	TGCGCCAGCAGCCCAGGACAGCCGTCCCCTATTACCTCCTACGAGCAGTACTTC
NA	TRBJ2-5	NA	TRBV10-1	CASGPRDGTQYF	TGCGCCAGCGGCCCCAGGGATGGGACCCAGTACTTC
TRBD1	TRBJ2-1	once	TRBV28	CASSSLDRNEQFF	TGTGCCAGCAGTTCTCTGGACAGGAATGAGCAGTTCTTC
NA	TRBJ2-1	NA	TRBV15	CATSRVRTGGANEQFF	TGTGCCACCAGCCGGGTGAGGACAGGAGGGGCCAATGAGCAGTTCTTC
TRBD2	TRBJ2-5	once	TRBV6-1	CASRGLGGETQYF	TGTGCCAGCAGGGGACTAGGGGGAGAGACCCAGTACTTC
NA	TRBJ1-2	NA	TRBV19	CASVPQAGLIWYGYTF	TGTGCCAGTGTCCCCCAGGCAGGGTTGATTTGGTATGGCTACACCTTC
NA	TRBJ1-4	NA	TRBV5-1	CASSGGGTNEKLFF	TGCGCCAGCAGCGGTGGGGGGACTAATGAAAAACTGTTTTTT
TRBD1	TRBJ1-5	NA	TRBV19	CASRKGAGNQPQHF	TGTGCCAGTAGAAAGGGGGCAGGCAATCAGCCCCAGCATTTT
TRBD2	TRBJ2-1	once	TRBV7-2	CASSLGGGRAHNEQFF	TGTGCCAGCAGCTTAGGAGGTGGGAGGGCTCACAATGAGCAGTTCTTC
NA	TRBJ2-1	NA	TRBV5-4	CASRAAGEGEQFF	TGTGCCAGCAGGGCGGCAGGGGAAGGTGAGCAGTTCTTC
NA	TRBJ2-5	NA	TRBV5-1	CASSWNGGQETQYF	TGCGCCAGCAGCTGGAACGGGGGCCAAGAGACCCAGTACTTC
NA	TRBJ2-7	NA	TRBV6-5	CASTQAFTYEQYF	TGTGCCAGCACTCAGGCCTTTACCTACGAGCAGTACTTC
TRBD2	TRBJ2-7	NA	TRBV7-2	CASSLTGLAGQYF	TGTGCCAGCAGCCTAACCGGACTAGCGGGGCAGTACTTC
NA	TRBJ1-1	NA	TRBV10-1	CASSEGPDGTEAFF	TGCGCCAGCAGTGAGGGGCCCGACGGCACTGAAGCTTTCTTT
NA	TRBJ1-2	NA	TRBV6-5	CASSYGGAGYTF	TGTGCCAGCAGTTATGGGGGGGCAGGGTACACCTTC
NA	TRBJ1-4	NA	TRBV19	CASSTTGHATNEKLFF	TGTGCCAGTAGTACTACAGGGCATGCAACTAATGAAAAACTGTTTTTT
NA	TRBJ2-1	NA	TRBV25-1	CASSEWAQHKGQFF	TGTGCCAGCAGTGAATGGGCCCAGCACAAAGGGCAGTTCTTC
NA	TRBJ2-7	NA	TRBV10-2	CASRTGSGSSYEQYF	TGCGCCAGCAGAACGGGTAGCGGTAGCTCCTACGAGCAGTACTTC
NA	TRBJ2-1	once	TRBV7-8	CASSLGPRVEQFF	TGTGCCAGCAGCTTAGGCCCCAGGGTTGAGCAGTTCTTC
TRBD1	TRBJ1-1	NA	TRBV27	CASSFLQGGGTEAFF	TGTGCCAGCAGTTTCCTACAGGGGGGCGGCACTGAAGCTTTCTTT
NA	TRBJ2-1	NA	TRBV10-2	CASSEYVGQGLYNEQFF	TGCGCCAGCAGTGAATATGTTGGGCAGGGACTCTACAATGAGCAGTTCTTC
NA	TRBJ1-4	NA	TRBV18	CASSPTATNEKLFF	TGTGCCAGCTCACCGACAGCAACTAATGAAAAACTGTTTTTT